The 3 T cell receptor beta chains presented below share a single source sample, sequenced in a study of T cell repertoires in chronic hepatitis B. Profiled with immunoSEQ multiplex PCR; TCRdb holds only in-frame clones, not every one. The repertoire table contains roughly 7 clones. The sample consisted of HBV polymerase (pol282) epitope-specific CD8+ T cells from PBMCs. All receptors come from a human donor with chronic hepatitis B virus infection.

DNA for the CDR3: TGTGCCAGCAGCTGCCTATCTCGACAAAGTCGGGCCAACGTCCTGACTTTC. This sequence encodes CASSCLSRQSRANVLTF. The chain links TRBV11-3 to TRBJ2-6; D not certain. Germline lookup yields CDR1 SGHNT and CDR2 YENEEA. The CDR3 loop spans 17 amino acids. Trimming shortened V by 4 bases and J by 5 bases, and 18 bases separated the two germline ends.

The table lists this clone with a count of one. V gene TRBV4-2 combines with J gene TRBJ2-6; D is unresolved. CDR1 is LGHNA, CDR2 YNFKEQ, per germline. The CDR3 covers 18 residues. V was trimmed by 5 bases and J by 5 bases, leaving 22 bases between them. The CDR3 spells CASSVYVRLQSRANVLTF. CDR3 in DNA: TGTGCCAGCAGCGTCTATGTAAGGTTACAAAGTCGGGCCAACGTCCTGACTTTC.

The genes are TRBV1 and TRBJ2-6. TRBV1 is designated a pseudogene. The CDR3 loop spans 18 amino acids. Here the CDR3 reads CTSSPGRLCTKSGQRPDF. Written as DNA, the CDR3 is TGCACCAGCAGTCCCGGTCGGTTGTGCACAAAGTCGGGCCAACGTCCTGACTTC.